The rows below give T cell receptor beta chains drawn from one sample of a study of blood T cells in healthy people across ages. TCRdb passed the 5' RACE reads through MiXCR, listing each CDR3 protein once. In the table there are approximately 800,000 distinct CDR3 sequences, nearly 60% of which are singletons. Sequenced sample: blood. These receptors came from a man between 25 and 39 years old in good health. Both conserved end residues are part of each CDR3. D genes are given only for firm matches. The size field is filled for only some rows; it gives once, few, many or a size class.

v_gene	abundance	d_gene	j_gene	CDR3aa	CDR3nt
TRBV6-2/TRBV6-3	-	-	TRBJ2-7	CASSYPTKGAYEQYF	TGTGCCAGCAGTTACCCGACAAAGGGAGCCTACGAGCAGTACTTC
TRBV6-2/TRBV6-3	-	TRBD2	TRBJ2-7	CASGTSLTSEQYF	TGTGCCAGCGGGACTAGTCTTACCAGCGAGCAGTACTTC
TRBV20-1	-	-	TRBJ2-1	CSANLLASNEQFF	TGCAGTGCTAATCTACTAGCATCAAATGAGCAGTTCTTC
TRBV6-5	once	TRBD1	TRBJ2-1	CASSLRGISYNEQFF	TGTGCCAGCAGCCTCAGGGGGATCTCCTACAATGAGCAGTTCTTC
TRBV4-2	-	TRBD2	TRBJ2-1	CASSQTGTSGPSSYNEQFF	TGTGCCAGCAGCCAAACCGGGACTAGCGGTCCGAGCTCCTACAATGAGCAGTTCTTC
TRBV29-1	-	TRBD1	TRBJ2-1	CSVPGQGWDEQFF	TGCAGCGTGCCGGGACAGGGTTGGGATGAGCAGTTCTTC
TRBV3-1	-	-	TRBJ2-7	CASSQEEARDSSYEQYF	TGTGCCAGCAGCCAAGAAGAGGCCAGGGATAGCTCCTACGAGCAGTACTTC
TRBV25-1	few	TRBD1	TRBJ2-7	CASSGQGTVIYEQYF	TGTGCCAGCAGTGGACAGGGGACAGTGATCTACGAGCAGTACTTC
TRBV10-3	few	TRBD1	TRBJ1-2	CAISESGTGYGYTF	TGTGCCATCAGTGAGTCCGGGACAGGTTATGGCTACACCTTC
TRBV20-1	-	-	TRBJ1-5	CSARGFGGARDNQPQHF	TGCAGTGCTAGAGGGTTCGGGGGGGCGCGGGACAATCAGCCCCAGCATTTT
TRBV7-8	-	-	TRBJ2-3	CASSWRMKTDTQYF	TGTGCCAGCAGCTGGAGGATGAAAACAGATACGCAGTATTTT
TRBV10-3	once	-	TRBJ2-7	CAISDPTGQTYEQYF	TGTGCCATCAGTGACCCGACAGGACAAACCTACGAGCAGTACTTC
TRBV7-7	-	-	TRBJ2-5	CASSPGTNQETQYF	TGTGCCAGCAGCCCAGGGACAAATCAAGAGACCCAGTACTTC
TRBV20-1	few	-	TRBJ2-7	CSATGSGQPYEQYF	TGCAGTGCTACCGGTAGCGGACAGCCCTACGAGCAGTACTTC
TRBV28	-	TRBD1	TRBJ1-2	CAGEESGGGGYTF	TGTGCCGGGGAGGAATCAGGGGGCGGTGGCTACACCTTC
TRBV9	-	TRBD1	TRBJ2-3	CASSVGPGTGGIADTQYF	TGTGCCAGCAGCGTAGGGCCTGGAACAGGGGGCATCGCAGATACGCAGTATTTT
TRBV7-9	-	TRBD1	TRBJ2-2	CASSPPDRGSTGELFF	TGTGCCAGCAGCCCCCCCGACAGGGGGTCAACCGGGGAGCTGTTTTTT
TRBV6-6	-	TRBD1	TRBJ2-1	CASGYQRDRAMNEQFF	TGTGCCAGCGGATATCAGAGGGACAGGGCTATGAATGAGCAGTTCTTC
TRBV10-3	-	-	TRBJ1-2	CAISESVGREYYGYTF	TGTGCCATCAGTGAGTCGGTTGGCAGGGAGTACTATGGCTACACCTTC
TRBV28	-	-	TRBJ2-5	CASSPHRQALHQETQYF	TGTGCCAGCAGTCCGCACAGACAGGCACTCCATCAAGAGACCCAGTACTTC
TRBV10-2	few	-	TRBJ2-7	CASSEPGLTYEQYF	TGCGCCAGCAGTGAGCCGGGACTGACCTACGAGCAGTACTTC
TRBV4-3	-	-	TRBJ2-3	CASSQDSPPSGTDTQYF	TGCGCCAGCAGCCAAGACTCCCCGCCTAGCGGCACAGATACGCAGTATTTT
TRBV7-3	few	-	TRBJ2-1	CASSSAGNSYNEQFF	TGTGCCAGCAGCTCAGCGGGCAACTCCTACAATGAGCAGTTCTTC
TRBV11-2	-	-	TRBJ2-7	CASSYPATSSYNEQYF	TGTGCCAGCAGCTACCCAGCTACCAGCTCCTACAATGAGCAGTACTTC
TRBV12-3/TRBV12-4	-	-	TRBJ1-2	CASENRDKGGYTF	TGTGCCAGCGAAAACCGGGACAAGGGAGGCTACACCTTC
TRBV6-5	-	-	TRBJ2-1	CASRIGPYNEQFF	TGTGCCAGCAGAATCGGACCCTACAATGAGCAGTTCTTC
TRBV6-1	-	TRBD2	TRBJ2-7	CASTQKRLANEQYF	TGTGCCAGCACACAAAAGAGACTAGCCAACGAGCAGTACTTC
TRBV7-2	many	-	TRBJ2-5	CASSLTRGETQYF	TGTGCCAGCAGCCTAACTCGGGGGGAGACCCAGTACTTC
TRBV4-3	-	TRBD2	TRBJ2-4	CASSQDRAGLPPREQYF	TGCGCCAGCAGCCAAGATAGGGCGGGACTACCGCCGCGGGAGCAGTACTTC
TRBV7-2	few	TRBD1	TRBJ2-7	CASSQNRGSYEQYF	TGTGCCAGCAGTCAAAACAGGGGGTCCTACGAGCAGTACTTC
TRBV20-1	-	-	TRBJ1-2	CSAPLSGYTF	TGCAGTGCGCCCCTGAGCGGCTACACCTTC
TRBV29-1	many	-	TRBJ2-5	CSVDVGSGETQYF	TGCAGCGTTGACGTGGGGAGCGGAGAGACCCAGTACTTC
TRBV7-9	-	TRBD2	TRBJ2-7	CASSPGRLAGGHYEQYF	TGTGCCAGCAGCCCCGGCCGACTAGCGGGGGGCCACTACGAGCAGTACTTC
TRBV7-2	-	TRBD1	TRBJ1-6	CASSRPGQGQSPLHF	TGTGCCAGCAGCCGCCCGGGACAGGGACAGTCACCCCTCCACTTT
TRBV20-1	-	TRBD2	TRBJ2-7	CSASVASGTKYEQYF	TGCAGTGCTAGTGTCGCTAGCGGGACCAAATACGAGCAGTACTTC
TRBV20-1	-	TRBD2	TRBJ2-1	CSASPNLAGADNEQFF	TGCAGTGCTAGTCCTAACCTAGCGGGGGCGGACAATGAGCAGTTCTTC
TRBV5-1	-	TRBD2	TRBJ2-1	CATHPGGPIHEQFF	TGCGCCACCCACCCGGGGGGGCCTATACATGAGCAGTTCTTC
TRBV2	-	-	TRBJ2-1	CASSEGQAYGEQFF	TGTGCCAGCAGTGAAGGACAAGCCTACGGTGAGCAGTTCTTC
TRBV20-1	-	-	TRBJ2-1	CSARRAGSPNEQFF	TGCAGTGCTAGAAGGGCAGGGAGCCCCAATGAGCAGTTCTTC
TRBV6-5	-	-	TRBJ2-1	CASSRKGGGNEQFF	TGTGCCAGCAGCCGCAAAGGGGGGGGGAATGAGCAGTTCTTC
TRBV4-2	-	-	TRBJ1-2	CASSQERLANYGYTF	TGTGCCAGCAGCCAAGAACGGTTAGCTAACTATGGCTACACCTTC
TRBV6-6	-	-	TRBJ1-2	CASSYRARALYGYTF	TGTGCCAGCAGTTACCGTGCGAGGGCCCTCTATGGCTACACCTTC
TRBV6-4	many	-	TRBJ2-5	CASREYAGTQYF	TGTGCCAGCAGAGAATATGCGGGGACCCAGTACTTC
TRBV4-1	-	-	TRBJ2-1	CASSQTPGTPSSYNEQFF	TGCGCCAGCAGCCAAACCCCCGGGACACCAAGCTCCTACAATGAGCAGTTCTTC
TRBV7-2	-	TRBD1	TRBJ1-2	CASTGGTGYGYTF	TGTGCCAGCACCGGAGGGACAGGGTATGGCTACACCTTC
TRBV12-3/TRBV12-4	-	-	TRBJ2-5	CASSFFSGAGETQYF	TGTGCCAGCAGTTTTTTTAGTGGGGCGGGCGAGACCCAGTACTTC
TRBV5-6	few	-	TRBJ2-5	CASSLGTTQGTQYF	TGTGCCAGCAGCTTGGGGACAACTCAAGGGACCCAGTACTTC
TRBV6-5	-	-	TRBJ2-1	CASSYWQGGLDEQFF	TGTGCCAGCAGTTACTGGCAGGGGGGATTGGATGAGCAGTTCTTC
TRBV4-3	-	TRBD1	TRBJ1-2	CASSQVGQRLHYGYTF	TGCGCCAGCAGCCAAGTGGGACAGAGGCTCCACTATGGCTACACCTTC
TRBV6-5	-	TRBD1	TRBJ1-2	CASSYSKFSPGQGLYGYTF	TGTGCCAGCAGTTACTCGAAGTTTAGCCCCGGACAGGGTCTATATGGCTACACCTTC